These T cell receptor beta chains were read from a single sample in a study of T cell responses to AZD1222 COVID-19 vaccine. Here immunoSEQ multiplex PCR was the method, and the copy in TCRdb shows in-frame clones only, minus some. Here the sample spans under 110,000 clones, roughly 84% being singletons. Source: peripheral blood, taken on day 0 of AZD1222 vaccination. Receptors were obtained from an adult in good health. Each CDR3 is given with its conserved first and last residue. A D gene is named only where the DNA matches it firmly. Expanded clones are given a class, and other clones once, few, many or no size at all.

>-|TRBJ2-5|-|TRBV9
CASSASAGVTQYF
TGTGCCAGCAGCGCCAGCGCAGGTGTGACCCAGTACTTC
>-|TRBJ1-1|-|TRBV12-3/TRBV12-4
CASSPWGTRAFF
TGTGCCAGCAGTCCCTGGGGGACTCGGGCTTTCTTT
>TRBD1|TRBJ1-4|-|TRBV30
CAGKGTANEKLFF
TGTGCGGGAAAGGGGACAGCTAATGAAAAACTGTTTTTT
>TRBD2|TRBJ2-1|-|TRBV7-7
CASSSTSGREGEQFF
TGTGCTAGCAGCTCCACTAGCGGGAGGGAGGGTGAGCAGTTCTTC
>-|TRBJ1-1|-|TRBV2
CASRRNGVNTEAFF
TGTGCCAGCCGCCGGAACGGGGTGAACACTGAAGCTTTCTTT
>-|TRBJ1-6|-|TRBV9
CASSGGQHPNSPLHF
TGTGCCAGCAGCGGTGGGCAGCACCCGAATTCACCCCTCCACTTT
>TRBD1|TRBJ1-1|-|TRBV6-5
CASSKIYRGRGVAFF
TGTGCCAGCAGTAAAATTTACAGGGGGCGCGGCGTGGCTTTCTTT
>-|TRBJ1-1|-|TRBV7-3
CASSMGPSNEAFF
TGTGCCAGCAGCATGGGACCGTCCAATGAAGCTTTCTTT
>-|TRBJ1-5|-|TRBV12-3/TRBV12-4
CASSLSRDQPQHF
TGTGCCAGCAGCCTGTCCCGGGATCAGCCCCAGCATTTT
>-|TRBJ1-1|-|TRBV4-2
CASSQDWGNTEAFF
TGTGCCAGCAGCCAAGACTGGGGTAACACTGAAGCTTTCTTT
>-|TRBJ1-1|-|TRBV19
CASSPVAREGAFF
TGTGCCAGTAGTCCCGTCGCCAGGGAGGGAGCTTTCTTT
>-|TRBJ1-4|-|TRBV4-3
CASSQGGTRDGTNEKLFF
TGCGCCAGCAGCCAGGGTGGGACAAGGGACGGAACTAATGAAAAACTGTTTTTT
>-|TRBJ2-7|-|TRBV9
CASSVGLSSYEQYF
TGTGCCAGCAGCGTAGGTCTGTCGTCCTACGAGCAGTACTTC
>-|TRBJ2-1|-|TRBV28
CASSLRPGENDEQFF
TGTGCCAGCAGCCTCCGGCCCGGGGAGAATGATGAGCAGTTCTTC
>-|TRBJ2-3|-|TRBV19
CASSLQGTDTQYF
TGTGCCAGTAGTCTCCAGGGAACAGATACGCAGTATTTT
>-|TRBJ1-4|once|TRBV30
CAWRTLPGNEKLFF
TGTGCCTGGAGGACCCTGCCCGGAAATGAAAAACTGTTTTTT
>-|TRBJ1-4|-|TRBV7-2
CASRAGINNEKLFF
TGTGCCAGCAGGGCGGGCATTAATAATGAAAAACTGTTTTTT
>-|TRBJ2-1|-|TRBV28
CASSLWSWDTKYNEQFF
TGTGCCAGCAGTTTATGGTCCTGGGACACAAAGTACAATGAGCAGTTCTTC
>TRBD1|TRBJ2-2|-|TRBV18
CASSLDRGHTGELFF
TGTGCCAGCTCTCTCGACAGGGGGCATACCGGGGAGCTGTTTTTT
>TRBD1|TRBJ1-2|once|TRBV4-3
CASSQDRQGSYGYTF
TGCGCCAGCAGCCAAGATCGACAGGGAAGCTATGGCTACACCTTC
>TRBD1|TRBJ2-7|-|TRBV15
CATSRVRDRGYEQYF
TGTGCCACCAGCAGAGTAAGGGACAGGGGCTACGAGCAGTACTTC
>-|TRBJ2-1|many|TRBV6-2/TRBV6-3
CASSFGGNEQFF
TGTGCCAGCAGTTTCGGGGGTAATGAGCAGTTCTTC
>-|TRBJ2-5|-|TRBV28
CASSLRRAPQTQYF
TGTGCCAGCAGTTTACGGAGGGCCCCACAGACCCAGTACTTC
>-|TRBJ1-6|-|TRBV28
CASIPSVGNSPLHF
TGTGCCAGCATTCCCTCGGTCGGGAATTCACCCCTCCACTTT
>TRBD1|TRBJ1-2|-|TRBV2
CASSENTGGNYGYTF
TGTGCCAGCAGTGAAAACACAGGGGGCAACTATGGCTACACCTTC
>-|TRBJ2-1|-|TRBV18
CASSAYNNEQFF
TGTGCCAGCTCAGCGTACAACAATGAGCAGTTCTTC
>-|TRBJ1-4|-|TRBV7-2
CASSFNPGGYEKLFF
TGTGCCAGCAGCTTTAACCCCGGGGGTTACGAAAAACTGTTTTTT
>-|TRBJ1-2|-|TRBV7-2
CASSLAGLSYGYTF
TGTGCCAGCAGCTTAGCGGGACTCTCCTATGGCTACACCTTC
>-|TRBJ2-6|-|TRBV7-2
CASSFTPSGANVLTF
TGTGCCAGCAGCTTTACCCCCTCTGGGGCCAACGTCCTGACTTTC
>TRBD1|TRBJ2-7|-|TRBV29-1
CSVELGQAYEQYF
TGCAGCGTTGAATTGGGACAGGCATACGAGCAGTACTTC
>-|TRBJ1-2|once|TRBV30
CAWSVSGIYGYTF
TGTGCCTGGAGTGTATCTGGGATCTATGGCTACACCTTC
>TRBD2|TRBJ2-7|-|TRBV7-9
CASSIGVSSGQYF
TGTGCCAGCAGCATTGGGGTATCTAGCGGGCAGTACTTC
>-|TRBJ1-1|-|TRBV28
CASRRGRALGEAFF
TGTGCCAGCAGACGCGGAAGGGCCCTGGGTGAAGCTTTCTTT
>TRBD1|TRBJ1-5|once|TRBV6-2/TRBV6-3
CASSDRGSQPQHF
TGTGCCAGCAGCGACAGGGGCAGCCAGCCCCAGCATTTT
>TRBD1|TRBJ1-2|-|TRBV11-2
CASSSGQGAYGYTF
TGTGCCAGCAGCTCGGGACAGGGGGCTTATGGCTACACCTTC
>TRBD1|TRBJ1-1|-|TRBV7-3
CASSRTGGAEAFF
TGTGCCAGCAGCCGTACAGGGGGGGCTGAAGCTTTCTTT
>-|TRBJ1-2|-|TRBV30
CAWSIRGARGYTF
TGTGCCTGGAGTATCCGGGGGGCGCGGGGCTACACCTTC
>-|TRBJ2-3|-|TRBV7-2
CASSLVISVGTQYF
TGTGCCAGCAGCTTAGTGATTAGCGTCGGTACGCAGTATTTT
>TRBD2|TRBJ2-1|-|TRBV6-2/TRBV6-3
CASSRTSGAPRGNEQFF
TGTGCCAGCAGTAGGACTAGCGGGGCACCCCGTGGGAATGAGCAGTTCTTC
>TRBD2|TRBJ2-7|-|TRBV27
CASSLLAASTYEQYF
TGTGCCAGCAGTCTACTAGCGGCAAGTACCTACGAGCAGTACTTC
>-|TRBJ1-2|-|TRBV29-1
CSVPRAGGGYTF
TGCAGCGTCCCCCGGGCTGGCGGGGGCTACACCTTC
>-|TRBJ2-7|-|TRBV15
CATSRGRAGASEQYF
TGTGCCACCAGCAGAGGCCGCGCGGGGGCCTCCGAGCAGTACTTC
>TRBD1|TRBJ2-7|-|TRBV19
CASSPRTGFFEQYF
TGTGCCAGTAGTCCGCGGACAGGATTTTTCGAGCAGTACTTC
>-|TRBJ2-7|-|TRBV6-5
CASSYPGRVYEQYF
TGTGCCAGCAGCTACCCGGGACGGGTTTACGAGCAGTACTTC
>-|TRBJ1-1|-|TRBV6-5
CASSQWGAGTEAFF
TGTGCCAGCAGTCAGTGGGGGGCGGGAACTGAAGCTTTCTTT
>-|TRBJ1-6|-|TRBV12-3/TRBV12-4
CASSTQPNSPLHF
TGTGCCAGCAGTACTCAACCTAATTCACCCCTCCACTTT
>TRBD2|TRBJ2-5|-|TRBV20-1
CSASPLAGGGETQYF
TGCAGTGCTAGTCCCCTAGCGGGAGGGGGGGAGACCCAGTACTTC
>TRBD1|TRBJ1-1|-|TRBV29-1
CSVEVNWDRVGEAFF
TGCAGCGTTGAAGTGAACTGGGACAGGGTCGGTGAAGCTTTCTTT
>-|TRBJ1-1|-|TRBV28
CASKEEGLLNTEAFF
TGTGCCAGCAAGGAGGAGGGACTTCTGAACACTGAAGCTTTCTTT
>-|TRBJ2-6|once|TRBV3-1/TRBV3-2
CASSRGSGANVLTF
TGTGCCAGCAGCCGGGGATCTGGGGCCAACGTCCTGACTTTC
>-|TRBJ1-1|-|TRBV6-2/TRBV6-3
CASSYMGREVAEAFF
TGTGCCAGCAGTTACATGGGCAGGGAGGTTGCTGAAGCTTTCTTT
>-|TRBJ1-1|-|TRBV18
CASSPLTAAAGTEAFF
TGTGCCAGCTCACCTCTGACCGCGGCGGCCGGGACTGAAGCTTTCTTT
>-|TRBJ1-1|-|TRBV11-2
CASSSDRNTEAFF
TGTGCCAGCAGCAGTGACAGGAACACTGAAGCTTTCTTT